This T cell receptor (beta chain) was obtained from a study of beta chain features in type 1 diabetes (dated 2018 in TCRdb). For context, the study as a whole: Mean age, gender distribution, total cell number and subset yield did not differ between patients and healthy donors. A total of roughly 98,000,000 sorted cells were examined across all samples, and a strong correlation was observed between cell number per subset and RNA yield. In the study, recently diagnosed type 1 diabetes patients and matched healthy donors were compared on the TCRB repertoires of their sorted circulating CD4+ T cell subsets. Regulatory and stem cell-like memory subsets were obtained from only 8 patients and roughly 8 healthy donors, while naive and central memory subsets were obtained from all 30 or so donors. Results and caveats for the whole study, not just this receptor: Because small numbers of individuals were included in the HLA sub-analyses, any influence of HLA type on TCRB rearrangement was left unresolved. In all four CD4+ subsets, TCRB CDR3 length was moderately but significantly shorter in type 1 diabetes patients. Shorter templates might have been favored by PCR, but patient and control samples were amplified and corrected together, so both groups would have been affected equally by any skew. Naive, central memory and regulatory TCRB repertoires appeared to be more alike among patients than among healthy donors. Because cDNA was sequenced instead of genomic DNA, activated cells with high expression could be over-represented, although the groups did not differ in activation or CD3 levels. Patients with type 1 diabetes made fewer insertions and deleted more nucleotides at VDJ recombination sites, implying thymic rearrangement abnormalities.

The junction shows trimming of 4 bases on V and 7 bases on J, and the gene matches do not reach 6 bases of it. Reading the germline V gene gives CDR1 SGHDN and CDR2 FVKESK. The CDR3 goes from the cysteine to the phenylalanine over 13 residues. This entry keeps only the CDR3 DNA: 39 bases, framed from base 1. The entire isolated RNA was reverse transcribed using the High Capacity cDNA Reverse Transcription Kit, and thus expressed TCRB transcripts were sequenced. Naive, central memory and regulatory T cell samples underwent deep immunoSEQ sequencing, averaging about 3.5 million total reads per sample. Sorted cells were lysed in RLT buffer, and RNA was extracted using DNase-treated RNeasy Micro or Mini kits according to cell number. Each cell subset was processed on its own to prevent cross-contamination, while patient and healthy donor samples were processed together. Using the immunoSEQ multiplex PCR, TCRB sequences were amplified from cDNA into 87-bp fragments spanning the CDR3 region. Sequencing of the amplicons was performed on the Illumina HiSeq platform. Processing in the source paper ran as follows. Synthetic template baselines were used to correct PCR bias computationally, reads within Hamming distance 2 were collapsed together, and singletons that could not be merged were discarded. By aligning reads against IMGT, V, D and J genes, CDR3 length, and insertions or deletions at six rearrangement sites were assigned. Within each subset, clonotype counts were normalized to sorted cell number, after which true diversity and Gini coefficients were computed with the tcR R package. The overlap coefficient, calculated on TCRB nucleotide sequences, was used to quantify repertoire sharing. Drawn from immuneACCESS, this table holds only the in-frame rearrangements with V and J called that TCRdb kept. Clones are partly lost; checked studies trace under half to an unresolved V gene and leave the rest unexplained. Clone size and the V and J calls come from that table; the DNA yielded D and trimming. This sample holds about 60,000 clones; 59% were observed only once. The top ten constitute around 2.2% of the sample.

Each donor gave one peripheral blood draw, approximately 100 mL on average, collected into heparinised tubes. Naive, central memory, regulatory and stem cell-like memory CD4+ T cells were sorted on a BD FACSAria II using a panel including CD45RO, CCR7, CD25, CD127, CD95 and CD27. A purity above 98% was achieved for all sorted populations. PBMCs were isolated immediately by Lymphoprep density gradient centrifugation and stained directly without culture. So that batch effects would be minimized, each experiment stained and sorted samples in pairs, pairing one healthy donor with one patient. In regard to this clone: This clone's antigen is unknown. Base qualities are not provided; no much larger clone lies one nucleotide away.

Input material: Tregs from blood. This specimen's cell subset or site label, interpreted: regulatory CD4+ T cells. The sequence was obtained from a woman under 30 in good health. The V and J segments used are TRBV14 and TRBJ2-5; the central 7 bases match TRBD1. The CDR3 protein is CASSRQGSRTQYF. Read as DNA, the sequence is TGTGCCAGCAGCCGACAGGGAAGTCGGACCCAGTACTTC.